The present TCR beta chain was sequenced within a study of blood T cell repertoires in COVID-19. About the research overall: Sites across the United States, Italy and Spain contributed samples from acute and convalescent COVID-19. Sample material is recorded as cDNA or gDNA derived from T cells, B-cell-depleted T cells, or PBMCs.

Germline V lookup: CDR1 SGHNT, CDR2 YYREEE (reference sequence). V gave up 4 bases and J gave up 5 bases; unmatched junction bases: 11. The CDR3 sequence is 16 residues long. As processed by the authors: Reference gene primer amplification gave nucleated cell count estimates. Produced via immunoSEQ multiplex PCR; TCRdb's table is partial and in-frame only. V and J calls plus clone size are reproduced from that table; the DNA served to infer D and trimming. The sample lists fewer than 300,000 clones, roughly four fifths occurring once. The sequenced sample consisted of peripheral blood. The source is a woman aged 45-59 years who had recovered from COVID-19. This chain uses TRBV5-4 with TRBJ2-2; 7 positions match TRBD1. CDR3: CASSPARGQPTGELFF. DNA for the CDR3: TGTGCCAGCAGCCCCGCTAGGGGGCAGCCGACCGGGGAGCTGTTTTTT.